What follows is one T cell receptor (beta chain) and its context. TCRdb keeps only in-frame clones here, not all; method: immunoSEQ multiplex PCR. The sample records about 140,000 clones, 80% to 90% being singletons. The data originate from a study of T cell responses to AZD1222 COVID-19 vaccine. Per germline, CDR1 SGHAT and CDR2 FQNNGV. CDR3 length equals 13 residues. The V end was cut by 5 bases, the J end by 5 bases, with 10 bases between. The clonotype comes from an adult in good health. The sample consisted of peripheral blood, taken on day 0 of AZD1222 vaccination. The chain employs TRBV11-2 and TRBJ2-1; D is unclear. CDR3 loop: CASSPSANNEQFF. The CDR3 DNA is TGTGCCAGCAGCCCCTCGGCCAACAATGAGCAGTTCTTC.